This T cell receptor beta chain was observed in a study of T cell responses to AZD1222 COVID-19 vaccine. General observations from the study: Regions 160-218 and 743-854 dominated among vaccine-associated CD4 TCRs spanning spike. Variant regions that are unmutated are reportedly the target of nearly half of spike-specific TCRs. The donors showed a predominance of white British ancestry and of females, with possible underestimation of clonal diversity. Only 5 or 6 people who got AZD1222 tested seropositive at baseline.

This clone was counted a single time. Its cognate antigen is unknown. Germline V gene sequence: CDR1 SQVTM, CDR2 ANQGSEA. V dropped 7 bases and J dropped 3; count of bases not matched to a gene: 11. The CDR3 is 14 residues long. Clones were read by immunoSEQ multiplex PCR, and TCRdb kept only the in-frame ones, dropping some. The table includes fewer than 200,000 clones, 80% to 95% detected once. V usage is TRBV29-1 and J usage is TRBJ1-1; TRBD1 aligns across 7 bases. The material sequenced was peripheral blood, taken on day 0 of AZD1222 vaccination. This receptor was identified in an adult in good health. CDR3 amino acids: CSAGGEYRDTEAFF. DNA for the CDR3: TGCAGCGCAGGGGGGGAATATCGCGACACTGAAGCTTTCTTT.